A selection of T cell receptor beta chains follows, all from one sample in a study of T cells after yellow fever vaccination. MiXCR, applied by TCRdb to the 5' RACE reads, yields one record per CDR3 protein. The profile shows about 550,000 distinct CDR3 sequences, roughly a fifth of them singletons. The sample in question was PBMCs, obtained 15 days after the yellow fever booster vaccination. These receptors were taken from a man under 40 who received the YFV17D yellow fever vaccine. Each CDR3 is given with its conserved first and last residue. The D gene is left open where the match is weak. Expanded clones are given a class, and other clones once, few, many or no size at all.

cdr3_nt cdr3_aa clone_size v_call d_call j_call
TGTGCCAGCAGCTTAGACCCTACCTACGAGCAGTACTTC CASSLDPTYEQYF few TRBV7-6 NA TRBJ2-7
TGCGCCAGCAGCTTGACCCCCCCCGGGACCGGAACCTATGGCTACACCTTC CASSLTPPGTGTYGYTF few TRBV5-1 NA TRBJ1-2
TGTGCTAGCAGCTTAGGGGGGCGGACTAGCGGCACAGATACGCAGTATTTT CASSLGGRTSGTDTQYF few TRBV7-7 TRBD2 TRBJ2-3
TGCAGCGTTGGGCTGGGAATAGAGACCCAGTACTTC CSVGLGIETQYF few TRBV29-1 NA TRBJ2-5
TGTGCCAGCAGGGGCAGGGAGTCCTACAATGAGCAGTTCTTC CASRGRESYNEQFF NA TRBV7-3 NA TRBJ2-1
TGTGCCAGCAGCTTTCCCGGGACTAGCGGGAGTAGGAATGAGCAGTTCTTC CASSFPGTSGSRNEQFF NA TRBV13 TRBD2 TRBJ2-1
TGCAGCGCGCGGGACATAGCGCAGTATTTT CSARDIAQYF many TRBV29-1 NA TRBJ2-3
TGCAGTGCTAGTTTACCTTGGTACGAGCAGTACTTC CSASLPWYEQYF NA TRBV20-1 NA TRBJ2-7
TGCGCCACAACTCCCGGGACAGTACTCAATCAGCCCCAGCATTTT CATTPGTVLNQPQHF NA TRBV10-1 TRBD1 TRBJ1-5
TGTGCCAGCCTCGAAACTAGCGGGAGGGCCCAAGAGACCCAGTACTTC CASLETSGRAQETQYF NA TRBV5-5 TRBD2 TRBJ2-5
TGTGCCAGCAGCTCCACTCCGACAGGGTGGCAGACCCAGTACTTC CASSSTPTGWQTQYF NA TRBV7-2 TRBD1 TRBJ2-5
TGCAGTGCCGACAGGGGGCAAGCCTACGAGCAGTACTTC CSADRGQAYEQYF few TRBV20-1 TRBD1 TRBJ2-7
TGCAGTGCTGTTCCGACAAGTTATAATTCACCCCTCCACTTT CSAVPTSYNSPLHF NA TRBV20-1 NA TRBJ1-6
TGTGCCAGCAGCCTCCCGGGGGGGGAGGAGCTGTTTTTT CASSLPGGEELFF few TRBV12-3/TRBV12-4 TRBD2 TRBJ2-2
TGTGCCAGCACCAAAAGCGGGCCAGGCTCCTACGAGCAGTACTTC CASTKSGPGSYEQYF NA TRBV7-2 NA TRBJ2-7
TGTGCCAGCAGTAGGGCTAGTCACTCCTACAATGAGCAGTTCTTC CASSRASHSYNEQFF few TRBV12-3/TRBV12-4 NA TRBJ2-1
TGCGCCAGCAGTGTCAGGGGAAGCAATCAGCCCCAGCATTTT CASSVRGSNQPQHF few TRBV10-1 NA TRBJ1-5
TGTGCCAGCAGTATAACCGGGACTAGCGGAGCCGGGATTCAGTACTTC CASSITGTSGAGIQYF few TRBV12-3/TRBV12-4 TRBD2 TRBJ2-4
TGTGCCAGCAGCCCCCCTATCGGCCCCAGCTCCTACAATGAGCAGTTCTTC CASSPPIGPSSYNEQFF NA TRBV13 NA TRBJ2-1
TGCAGTGCTAGAGATTATCGGGGGCTTGGCAATCAGCCCCAGCATTTT CSARDYRGLGNQPQHF NA TRBV20-1 NA TRBJ1-5
TGTGCCAGCAGCAAGGGACCTAGCGGACACTCTGGGGCCAACGTCCTGACTTTC CASSKGPSGHSGANVLTF few TRBV21-1 NA TRBJ2-6
TGTGCCAGCAGGGGGATCGGGCCCCGAGAGACCCAGTACTTC CASRGIGPRETQYF few TRBV12-3/TRBV12-4 NA TRBJ2-5
TGCAGTGCTACCCCGGACACAGATAGCAATCAGCCCCAGCATTTT CSATPDTDSNQPQHF NA TRBV20-1 NA TRBJ1-5
TGTGCCAGCAGGGCGGGAGGAAGTTTCAATGAGCAGTTCTTC CASRAGGSFNEQFF NA TRBV2 TRBD2 TRBJ2-1
TGTGCCAGCAGCTTACGTGGGAGCGACGAGCAGTACTTC CASSLRGSDEQYF NA TRBV7-3 NA TRBJ2-7
TGCGCCAGCAGCTTGAATGTCGGCGGGAGCGAAGAGACCCAGTACTTC CASSLNVGGSEETQYF few TRBV5-1 TRBD2 TRBJ2-5
TGTGCCAGCAGCTTAGCCTCCGGGACTAGCGTCACCGGGGAGCTGTTTTTT CASSLASGTSVTGELFF few TRBV7-2 TRBD2 TRBJ2-2
TGCGCCAGCAGCTTGGAAAGGCTAGCGGGATACAATGAGCAGTTCTTC CASSLERLAGYNEQFF many TRBV5-1 TRBD2 TRBJ2-1
TGTGCCACGTGGACGGGCCACGAGCAGTACTTC CATWTGHEQYF few TRBV10-3 NA TRBJ2-7
TGTGCCAGCAGCTTAAATAGCGGCGACGAGCAGTACTTC CASSLNSGDEQYF NA TRBV7-9 NA TRBJ2-7
TGCGCCAGCAGCACGGGACAGGGAAGCACTGAAGCTTTCTTT CASSTGQGSTEAFF few TRBV5-1 TRBD1 TRBJ1-1
TGCGCCAGCAGCTTGATTGCGGGAGGGTACACCGGGGAGCTGTTTTTT CASSLIAGGYTGELFF once TRBV5-1 TRBD2 TRBJ2-2
TGCAGTGCTAGGGCCCGGACAGAGCCGACCTATGGCTACACCTTC CSARARTEPTYGYTF once TRBV20-1 NA TRBJ1-2
TGTGCCAGCAGCGGTACAGGAGCTAGCAGTTACACAGATACGCAGTATTTT CASSGTGASSYTDTQYF few TRBV11-1 NA TRBJ2-3
TGTGCCAGCAGCTTAGTTGGGGGAGAGACTGAAGCTTTCTTT CASSLVGGETEAFF few TRBV7-2 NA TRBJ1-1
TGTGCCAGCAGTTGGTCCGGTCCGGGGGTTGAAGCTTTCTTT CASSWSGPGVEAFF NA TRBV28 NA TRBJ1-1
TGCAGTGCTAGAGTCCAAACCCCCGGGGAGCTGTTTTTT CSARVQTPGELFF NA TRBV20-1 NA TRBJ2-2
TGTGCCAGCAGCCCTTCCGGGACTCAAGCTTTCTTT CASSPSGTQAFF NA TRBV7-9 NA TRBJ1-1
TGTGCCAGCAGCCGTAGCGCCACAGAGACCCAGTACTTC CASSRSATETQYF NA TRBV7-2 NA TRBJ2-5
TGTGCCAGCAGCTTAGTTGGGACTCATCGGGGAAACATTCAGTACTTC CASSLVGTHRGNIQYF NA TRBV11-2 NA TRBJ2-4
TGCGCCAGCAGCCAGGGGGGGGCCACCTTCTACGAGCAGTACTTC CASSQGGATFYEQYF few TRBV4-3 NA TRBJ2-7
TGTGCCAGCAGCTACCTAGCGGGAGTGTACAATGAGCAGTTCTTC CASSYLAGVYNEQFF few TRBV7-2 TRBD2 TRBJ2-1
TGTGCCATCAGCAACAGGACCTCGAACACCGGGGAGCTGTTTTTT CAISNRTSNTGELFF few TRBV10-3 NA TRBJ2-2
TGTGCCAGCACCCCAGTCGGGACCGGATGGGGAGAGACCCAGTACTTC CASTPVGTGWGETQYF few TRBV7-2 NA TRBJ2-5
TGTGCCAGCAGTTTAGAGCAGGCCTACACCGGGGAGCTGTTTTTT CASSLEQAYTGELFF few TRBV12-3/TRBV12-4 NA TRBJ2-2
TGCAGTGCTCTCGGACTAGCGGGAGCGGGGCAGTTCTTC CSALGLAGAGQFF many TRBV20-1 TRBD2 TRBJ2-1
TGTGCCAGCTCACACGGACAGGTCGGCACTGAAGCTTTCTTT CASSHGQVGTEAFF few TRBV18 TRBD1 TRBJ1-1